This T cell receptor (beta chain) was documented in a study of OX40 agonist ivuxolimab in advanced cancers. General study results and limits: At 0.1 to 3.0 mg/kg and by week 6, CD4+ and CD8+ T cells in the blood had expanded clonally.

As to this clone: Its matching antigen is unknown.

The V and J ends lost 3 bases and 3 bases respectively, with 14 bases between them. The CDR3 sequence is 16 residues long. Germline CDR1 is LNHDA and CDR2 is SQIVND (reference sequence). Clones were read by immunoSEQ multiplex PCR, and TCRdb kept only the in-frame ones, dropping some. The sample contains under 90,000 clones, approximately 86% of which appear only once. V gene TRBV19 combines with J gene TRBJ2-2; tentative D call: TRBD2 (6 bases). The sequences come from CD4+ or CD8+ T cells sorted from blood, collected in a trial of the OX40 agonist ivuxolimab. The source of this sequence is an adult with an advanced solid tumor such as melanoma, head and neck, liver or kidney cancer. CDR3 coding DNA: TGTGCCAGTAGTATGAGAGTGGCGGGGTACACCGGGGAGCTGTTTTTT. Protein sequence: CASSMRVAGYTGELFF. The full variable domain, completed using reference TRBV19 and TRBJ2-2, is DGGITQSPKYLFRKEGQNVTLSCEQNLNHDAMYWYRQDPGQGLRLIYYSQIVNDFQKGDIAEGYSVSREKKESFPLTVTSAQKNPTAFYLCASSMRVAGYTGELFFGEGSRLTVL.